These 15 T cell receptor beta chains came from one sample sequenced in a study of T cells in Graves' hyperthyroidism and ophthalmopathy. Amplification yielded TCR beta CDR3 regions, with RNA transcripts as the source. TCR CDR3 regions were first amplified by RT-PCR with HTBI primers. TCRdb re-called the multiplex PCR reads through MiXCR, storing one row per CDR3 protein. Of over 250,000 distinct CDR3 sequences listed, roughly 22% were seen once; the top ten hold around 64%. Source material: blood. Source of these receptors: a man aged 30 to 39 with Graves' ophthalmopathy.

The CDR3 loop reads CASSSSGEVTDTQYF. In DNA form, the CDR3 reads TGTGCCAGCAGCAGTAGCGGGGAGGTCACAGATACGCAGTATTTT. The chain employs TRBV7-2 and TRBJ2-3, with 8 bases aligning to TRBD2. The CDR3 spans 15 residues. From germline, CDR1 is SGHTA and CDR2 FQGNSA. The V and J ends lost 5 bases and 2 bases, in that order; junction bases with no gene match: 6.

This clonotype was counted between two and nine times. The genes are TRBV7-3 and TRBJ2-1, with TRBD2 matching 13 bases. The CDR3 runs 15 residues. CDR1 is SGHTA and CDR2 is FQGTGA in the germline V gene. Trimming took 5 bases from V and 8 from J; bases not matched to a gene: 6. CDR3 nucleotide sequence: TGTGCCAGCAGCCAAGGACTAGCGGGAGCGGATGAGCAGTTCTTC. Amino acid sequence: CASSQGLAGADEQFF.

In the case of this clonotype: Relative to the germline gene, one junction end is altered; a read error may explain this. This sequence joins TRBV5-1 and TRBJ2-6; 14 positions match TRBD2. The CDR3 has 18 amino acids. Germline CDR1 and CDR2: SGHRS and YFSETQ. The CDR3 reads CASSYRTSGRTGANVLTF. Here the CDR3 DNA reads TGTGCCAGCAGCTACCGGACTAGCGGGAGGACCGGGGCCAACGTCCTGACTTTC.

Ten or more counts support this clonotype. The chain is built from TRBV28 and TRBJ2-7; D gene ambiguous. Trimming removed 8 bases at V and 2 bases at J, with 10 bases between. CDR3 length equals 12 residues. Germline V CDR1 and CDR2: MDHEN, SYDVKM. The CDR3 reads CASSSFPYEQYF. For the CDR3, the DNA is TGTGCCAGCTCGAGCTTCCCCTACGAGCAGTACTTC.

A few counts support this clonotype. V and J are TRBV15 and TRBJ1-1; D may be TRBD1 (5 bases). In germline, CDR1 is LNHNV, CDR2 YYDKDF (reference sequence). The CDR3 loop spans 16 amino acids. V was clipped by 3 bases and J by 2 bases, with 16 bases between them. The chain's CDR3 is CATSRGLTGDNTEAFF. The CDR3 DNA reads TGTGCCACCAGCAGGGGACTAACAGGAGACAACACTGAAGCTTTCTTT.

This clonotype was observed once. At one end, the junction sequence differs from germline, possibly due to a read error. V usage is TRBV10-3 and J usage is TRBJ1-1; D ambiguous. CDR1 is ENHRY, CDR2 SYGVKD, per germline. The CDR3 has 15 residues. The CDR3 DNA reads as TGTGCCATCAGTGACCCAGGTATGATGAACGCTGAAGCTTTCTTT. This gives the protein CAISDPGMMNAEAFF.

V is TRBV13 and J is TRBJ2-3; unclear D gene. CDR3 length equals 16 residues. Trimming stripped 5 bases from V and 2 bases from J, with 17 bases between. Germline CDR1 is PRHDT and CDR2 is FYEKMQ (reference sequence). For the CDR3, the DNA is TGTGCCAGCAGCCTGCGACTGAACGGAAACACAGATACGCAGTATTTT. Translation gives CASSLRLNGNTDTQYF. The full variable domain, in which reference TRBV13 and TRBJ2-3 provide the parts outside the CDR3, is AAGVIQSPRHLIKEKRETATLKCYPIPRHDTVYWYQQGPGQDPQFLISFYEKMQSDKGSIPDRFSAQQFSDYHSELNMSSLELGDSALYFCASSLRLNGNTDTQYFGPGTRLTVL.

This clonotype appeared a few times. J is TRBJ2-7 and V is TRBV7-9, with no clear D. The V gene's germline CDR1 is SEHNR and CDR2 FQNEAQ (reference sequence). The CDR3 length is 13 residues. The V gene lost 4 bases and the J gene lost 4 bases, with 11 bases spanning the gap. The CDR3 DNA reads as TGTGCCAGCAGCTCCGACCCCTTATACGAGCAGTACTTC. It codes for CASSSDPLYEQYF.

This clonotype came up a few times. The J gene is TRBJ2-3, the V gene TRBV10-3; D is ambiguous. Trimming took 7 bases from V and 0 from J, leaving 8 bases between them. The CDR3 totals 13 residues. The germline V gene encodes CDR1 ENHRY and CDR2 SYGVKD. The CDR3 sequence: CAINGRSTDTQYF. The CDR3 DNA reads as TGTGCCATCAATGGACGTAGCACAGATACGCAGTATTTT.

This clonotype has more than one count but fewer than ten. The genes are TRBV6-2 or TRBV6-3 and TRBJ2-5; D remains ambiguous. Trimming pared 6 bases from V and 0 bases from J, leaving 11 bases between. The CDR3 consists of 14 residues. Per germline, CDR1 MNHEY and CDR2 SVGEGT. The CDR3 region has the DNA TGTGCCAGCAGCACCTTTATGTACCAAGAGACCCAGTACTTC. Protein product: CASSTFMYQETQYF.

CDR3: CASGRQSGTQYF. DNA of the CDR3: TGTGCCTCCGGGCGACAATCCGGGACCCAGTACTTC. The chain couples TRBV27 to TRBJ2-5; the D is unclear. Trimming took off 11 bases at V and 7 bases at J, with 17 bases between the two ends. The CDR3 contains 12 residues. Germline V lookup: CDR1 MNHEY, CDR2 SMNVEV (reference sequence).

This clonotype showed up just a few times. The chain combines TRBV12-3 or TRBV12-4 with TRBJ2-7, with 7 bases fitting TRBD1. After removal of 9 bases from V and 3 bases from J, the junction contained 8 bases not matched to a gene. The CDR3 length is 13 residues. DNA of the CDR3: TGTGCCAGAGGGGGCGACAGTGTCTACGAGCAGTACTTC. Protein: CARGGDSVYEQYF.

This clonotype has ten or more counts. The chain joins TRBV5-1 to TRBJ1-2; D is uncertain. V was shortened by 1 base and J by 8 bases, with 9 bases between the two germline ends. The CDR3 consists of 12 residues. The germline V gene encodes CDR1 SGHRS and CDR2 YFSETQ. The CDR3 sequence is CASSLYSEGYTF. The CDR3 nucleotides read TGCGCCAGCAGCTTGTACAGCGAAGGCTACACCTTC.

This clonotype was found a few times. In DNA form, the CDR3 reads TGCGCCAGCAGCCAGGGGGGGCATAGCAATCAGCCCCAGCATTTT. Translated, it gives CASSQGGHSNQPQHF. The rearrangement links TRBV4-1 to TRBJ1-5, with D possibly matching TRBD1 (6 bases). The CDR3 contains 15 residues. The germline V gene encodes CDR1 MGHRA and CDR2 YSYEKL. Trimming took 3 bases from V and 0 from J, leaving 9 bases between them.

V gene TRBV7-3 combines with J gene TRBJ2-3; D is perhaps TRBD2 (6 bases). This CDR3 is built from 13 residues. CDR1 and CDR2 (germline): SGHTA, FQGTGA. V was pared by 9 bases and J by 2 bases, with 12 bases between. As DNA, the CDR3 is TGTGCCAGTTCGGGGGTCGACACAGATACGCAGTATTTT. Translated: CASSGVDTDTQYF.